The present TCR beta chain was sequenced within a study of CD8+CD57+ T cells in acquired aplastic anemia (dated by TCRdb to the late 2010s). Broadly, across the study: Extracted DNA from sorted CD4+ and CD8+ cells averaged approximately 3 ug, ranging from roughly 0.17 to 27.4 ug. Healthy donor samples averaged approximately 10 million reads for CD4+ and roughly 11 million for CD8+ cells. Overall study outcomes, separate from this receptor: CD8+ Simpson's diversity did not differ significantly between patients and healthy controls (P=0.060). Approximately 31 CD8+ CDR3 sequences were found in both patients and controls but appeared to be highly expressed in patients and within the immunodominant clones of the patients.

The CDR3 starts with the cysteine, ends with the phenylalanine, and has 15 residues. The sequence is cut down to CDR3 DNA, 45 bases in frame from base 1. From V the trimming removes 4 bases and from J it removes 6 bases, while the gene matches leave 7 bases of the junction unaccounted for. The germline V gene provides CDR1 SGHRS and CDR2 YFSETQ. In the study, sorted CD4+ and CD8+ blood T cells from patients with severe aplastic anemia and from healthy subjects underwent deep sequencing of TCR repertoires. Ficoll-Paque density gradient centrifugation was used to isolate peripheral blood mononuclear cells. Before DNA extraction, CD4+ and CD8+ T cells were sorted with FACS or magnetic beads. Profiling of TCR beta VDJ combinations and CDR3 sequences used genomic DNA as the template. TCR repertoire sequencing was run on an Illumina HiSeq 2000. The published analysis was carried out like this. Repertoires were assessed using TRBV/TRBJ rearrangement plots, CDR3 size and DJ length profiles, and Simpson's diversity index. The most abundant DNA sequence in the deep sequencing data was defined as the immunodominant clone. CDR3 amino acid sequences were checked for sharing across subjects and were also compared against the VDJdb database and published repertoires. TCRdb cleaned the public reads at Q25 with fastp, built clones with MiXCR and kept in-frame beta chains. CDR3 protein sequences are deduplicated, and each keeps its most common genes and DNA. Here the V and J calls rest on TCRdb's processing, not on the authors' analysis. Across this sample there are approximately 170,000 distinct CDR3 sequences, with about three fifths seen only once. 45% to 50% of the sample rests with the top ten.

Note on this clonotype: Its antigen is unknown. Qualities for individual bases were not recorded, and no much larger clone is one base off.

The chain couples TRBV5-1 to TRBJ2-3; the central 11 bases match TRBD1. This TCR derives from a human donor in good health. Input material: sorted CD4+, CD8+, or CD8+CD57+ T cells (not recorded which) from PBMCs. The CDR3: CASSHGQGALDTQYF. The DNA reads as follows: TGCGCCAGCAGCCATGGACAGGGGGCCCTCGATACGCAGTATTTT.